Reported below is one T cell receptor beta chain. Naive CD8 isolation took CD45RO-negative cells positively selected for CCR7 and excluded terminally differentiated effector memory CD45RA+ cells. The data are from a study of shared clonotypes between healthy human individuals. Assay: immunoSEQ multiplex PCR; the TCRdb copy retains only in-frame clones and omits some. In the table there are some 2,100,000 clones, about 92% of which are singletons. The CDR3 has 17 residues. The V and J ends lost 0 bases and 10 bases, in that order; junction bases with no gene match: 10. CDR1 LGHNT and CDR2 FRNRAP come from the germline V gene.

The receptor comes from a man younger than 30 in good health. Some clones in this sample may be carry-over from other donors' samples. The V call is TRBV12-5, the J call TRBJ2-1, with 12 positions matching TRBD2. The source material was naive CD8+ T cells from PBMCs. The CDR3 nucleotides read TGTGCTAGTGGTTTGGTAAGGACTAGCGGGGACCAATGGGAGCAGTTCTTC. Amino acids: CASGLVRTSGDQWEQFF.